This T cell receptor (beta chain) was sequenced in a study of Ad26.COV2.S vaccination and SARS-CoV-2 variants (dated by TCRdb to the early 2020s). Regarding the study in general: Vaccine-arm donors came from COV1001, a multicentre, randomized, double-blind, placebo-controlled phase I-IIa trial of Ad26.COV2.S in healthy adults. Investigators remained blinded to trial group allocation during experiments and outcome assessment. Ad26.COV2.S was administered intramuscularly at a dose of 5x10^10 or 1x10^11 viral particles, either as one shot or as two shots given 56 days apart. TCRbeta repertoire sequencing was used to assess the specificity and breadth of SARS-CoV-2-reactive T cell receptors after Ad26.COV2.S vaccination. Participants in the trial were split at random into five groups of five each, receiving low-dose or high-dose Ad26.COV2.S once or twice, or else placebo on both occasions. The TCR-sequenced set comprised about 32 samples: approximately 19 Ad26.COV2.S vaccine recipients, 5 placebo recipients and 8 SARS-CoV-2 convalescent individuals.

From V the trimming removes 0 bases and from J it removes 5 bases, while the gene matches leave 2 bases of the junction unaccounted for. Taken from the germline V gene (reference sequence), the CDR1 and CDR2 loops are MNHNY and SVGAGI. Including the terminal cysteine and phenylalanine, the CDR3 comprises 15 residues. Just the 45-base CDR3 DNA is kept, in frame starting at base 1. Taken with the paper, the label for treatment or condition translates to: roughly 20 received Ad26.COV2.S at low or high dose, single or two shots; 5 received placebo; per-sample allocation not given. Repertoires of vaccine and placebo recipients were sequenced from samples collected on day 63 after the first injection. Cohort 1b enrolled 20 to 30 adults aged 18-55 years at a single site in Boston, USA, between 29 July and 7 August 2020. As a vaccine, Ad26.COV2.S was a replication-incompetent adenovirus type 26 vector that expressed a prefusion-stabilized SARS-CoV-2 spike protein derived from the original Wuhan strain.

As to this clone: Its antigen remains undetermined. Base quality data are lacking; no much larger clone is found one base away. Distinct nucleotide sequences in the sample also encode this CDR3.

The paper as a whole reports these results and caveats: After vaccination, spike-specific CD8+ and CD4+ T cell responses were reported to show substantial breadth. Vaccine and placebo recipients had similar non-spike TCR breadth, a finding consistent with the vaccine containing only spike. The authors noted that the TCR breadth and depth analyses may have underestimated total T cell responses. Higher spike-specific TCR breadth was observed in Ad26.COV2.S recipients than in placebo recipients (P = 0.0014). The study was not powered for comparison of responses between vaccine doses or regimens.

TCRbeta CDR3 regions were sequenced with the immunoSEQ Assay. After extraction, genomic DNA underwent amplification by bias-controlled multiplex PCR, followed by high-throughput sequencing. On the authors' methods: To quantify the absolute abundance of each unique TCRbeta CDR3 region, sequences were collapsed and filtered. T cell fraction was estimated by normalizing TCRbeta template counts to usable DNA, with usable DNA measured through amplification of reference genes found in all nucleated cells. Repertoire TCRs were annotated as SARS-CoV-2-specific by exact matching of V gene, CDR3 amino acid sequence and J gene to a known reactive TCR set. The reference SARS-CoV-2 TCR set came from MIRA and was filtered for enrichment in COVID-19-positive ImmuneCODE repertoires, removing public or cross-reactive TCRs. Using the MIRA antigens, annotated TCRs were further analysed by specific ORF or by position within an ORF. Breadth was defined as annotated unique rearrangements over total unique productive rearrangements; depth was the summed frequency of those rearrangements. TCR breadth was compared between groups using two-sided Wilcoxon rank-sum tests. Held by TCRdb, this immuneACCESS table contains in-frame sequences only and omits some clones. Under half of the omission traces to an unresolved V gene where checked; the cause of the rest is unknown. Clone size and the V and J calls come from that table; the DNA yielded D and trimming. A total of around 400,000 clones appear in this sample, about nine tenths of them only once. The leading ten clones occupy more than 10% of the sample.

This sequence was found in a person between 18 and 59 years old who received the Ad26.COV2.S COVID-19 vaccine or a placebo. Specimen: peripheral blood, collected in a trial of Ad26.COV2.S vaccine versus placebo. Rearrangement joined TRBV6-6 to TRBJ2-3; TRBD1 agrees with 10 junctional bases. The bases are TGTGCCAGCAGTTACTCGAGGGACAGGGGAGATACGCAGTATTTT. Translated, it reads CASSYSRDRGDTQYF.